A single sample gave rise to the 10 T cell receptor beta chains below, sequenced in a study of cytomegalovirus exposure and HLA in healthy donors. PCR employed 60 Vbeta and 13 Jbeta primers. Clones were sequenced by immunoSEQ multiplex PCR, and TCRdb holds only the in-frame ones, with some missing. The sample records about 120,000 clones, about 78% being singletons. The sample consisted of PBMCs. The receptor set was obtained from a middle-aged woman in good health and CMV-seropositive.

V usage is TRBV18 and J usage is TRBJ1-2; D is perhaps TRBD1 (5 bases). V was shortened by 3 bases and J by 3 bases, with 17 bases between the two germline ends. The CDR3 extends over 16 amino acids. Germline V gene data show CDR1 as KGHSH and CDR2 as LQKENI. CDR3 nucleotide sequence: TGTGCCAGCTCACCCAATAGGGGCCCGTCGGACTATGGCTACACCTTC. Translated: CASSPNRGPSDYGYTF.

The CDR3 protein is CASRADGSSYNEQFF. Written as DNA, the CDR3 is TGCGCCAGCAGGGCCGACGGGAGCTCCTACAATGAGCAGTTCTTC. The V gene is TRBV5-1, the J gene TRBJ2-1, with a tentative D call TRBD2 (6 bases). The germline V gene encodes CDR1 SGHRS and CDR2 YFSETQ. The V end lost 5 bases, the J end lost 0 bases, and 12 bases lay between the germline ends. The CDR3 contains 15 residues.

This sequence joins TRBV4-1 and TRBJ1-2, with TRBD1 matching 11 bases. CDR1 and CDR2 (germline): MGHRA, YSYEKL. The CDR3 is 15 amino acids. V gave up 4 bases and J gave up 8 bases; unmatched junction bases: 9. CDR3 sequence (DNA): TGCGCCAGCAGCCTTTCCGGGACAGGGGGAGAAGGCTACACCTTC. It specifies CASSLSGTGGEGYTF.

V gene TRBV29-1 combines with J gene TRBJ1-5; D ambiguous. The CDR3 loop spans 13 amino acids. V was cut by 4 bases and J by 7 bases, with 14 bases left in between. In germline, CDR1 is SQVTM, CDR2 ANQGSEA. The CDR3 region is CSVGFGNGQPQHF. As DNA, the CDR3 is TGCAGCGTTGGTTTCGGGAATGGGCAGCCCCAGCATTTT.

The chain employs TRBV29-1 and TRBJ2-3; 11 bases are shared with TRBD2. V shed 7 bases and J 3 bases; nucleotides not matched to a gene: 9. Germline V CDR1 and CDR2: SQVTM, ANQGSEA. This CDR3 is 15 amino acids long. The CDR3, as DNA: TGCAGCGCCGTTACACTAGCGGGGGCTACAGATACGCAGTATTTT. Protein product: CSAVTLAGATDTQYF.

This sequence joins TRBV7-3 and TRBJ1-1; no clear D. The V end lost 6 bases, the J end lost 1 base, and 9 bases lay between the germline ends. The V gene's germline CDR1 is SGHTA and CDR2 FQGTGA. This CDR3 comprises 13 residues. The CDR3 loop is CASSRQENTEAFF. CDR3 bases: TGTGCCAGCAGTAGGCAGGAGAACACTGAAGCTTTCTTT.

The V and J genes are TRBV19 and TRBJ1-2; D gene uncertain. The CDR3 has 12 amino acids. CDR1 LNHDA and CDR2 SQIVND come from the germline V gene (reference sequence). V lost 9 bases and J lost 2, with 10 bases in between. The CDR3 here is CASQAGNYGYTF. The CDR3 coding sequence is TGTGCCAGCCAGGCAGGCAACTATGGCTACACCTTC.

The rearrangement links TRBV4-1 to TRBJ1-6; possible D gene TRBD1, 6 bases. Per germline, CDR1 MGHRA and CDR2 YSYEKL. Trimming took off 0 bases at V and 2 bases at J, with 11 bases between the two ends. The CDR3 is made up of 17 amino acids. CDR3 residues: CASSQDARGTYNSPLHF. The CDR3 bases are TGCGCCAGCAGCCAAGATGCCAGGGGAACCTATAATTCACCCCTCCACTTT.

The J gene is TRBJ1-6, the V gene TRBV4-2, with 7 bases lining up with TRBD1. CDR3 length equals 15 residues. The V gene's germline CDR1 is LGHNA and CDR2 YNFKEQ. J gave up 7 bases and V 4 bases, and 7 bases lay outside the gene matches. The CDR3 nucleotides read TGTGCCAGCAGCCCTAAGGACAGGCCCAATTCACCCCTCCACTTT. It codes for CASSPKDRPNSPLHF.

Comment on this clone: The junction departs from germline at one end; a sequencing error may be responsible. CDR3 in DNA: TGTGCCACCAGCAACAGGGAGTATAATGAAAGACTGTTTTTT. Residues: CATSNREYNERLFF. The chain carries TRBV15 and TRBJ1-4; possibly TRBD1 for D (6 bases). The CDR3 is 14 amino acids. Per the germline V gene, CDR1 is LNHNV and CDR2 is YYDKDF (reference sequence). Using reference TRBV15 and TRBJ1-4 for the parts outside the CDR3, the full variable domain is DAMVIQNPRYQVTQFGKPVTLSCSQTLNHNVMYWYQQKSSQAPKLLFHYYDKDFNNEADTPDNFQSRRPNTSFCFLDIRSPGLGDTAMYLCATSNREYNERLFFGSGTQLSVL.